Reported below is one TCR beta chain. Its antigen is unidentified. The data stem from a study of shared clonotypes between healthy human individuals. Study-wide context: Used for every donor were three CD4 naive, three CD4 memory, two CD8 naive and one CD8 memory plate.

Profiled with immunoSEQ multiplex PCR; TCRdb holds only in-frame clones, not every one. This table holds around 240,000 clones, just over 65% found once. Study-wide results and caveats: Larger estimated richness was generally recorded for naive subsets relative to memory subsets. It was the few donors that limited the genetic and exposure-history diversity represented.

CDR3 length: 16 residues. Germline trimming cut 5 bases from V and 0 bases from J; bases unmatched to any gene: 10. Looked up from germline, CDR1 is SGHRS and CDR2 is YFSETQ. CD4+ cells were split into CD45RA+ naive and CD45RA-negative memory subsets. The chain combines TRBV5-1 with TRBJ1-1; TRBD1 aligns across 7 bases. Material: memory CD4+ T cells sorted from blood. The subset: CD45RA-negative fraction. The clonotype originates from a man aged 25 to 40 in good health. CDR3 loop: CASRTRGGMMNTEAFF. In nucleotides, the CDR3 is TGCGCCAGCAGGACCAGGGGGGGCATGATGAACACTGAAGCTTTCTTT. The whole variable domain, filled in from reference TRBV5-1 and TRBJ1-1, reads KAGVTQTPRYLIKTRGQQVTLSCSPISGHRSVSWYQQTPGQGLQFLFEYFSETQRNKGNFPGRFSGRQFSNSRSEMNVSTLELGDSALYLCASRTRGGMMNTEAFFGQGTRLTVV.